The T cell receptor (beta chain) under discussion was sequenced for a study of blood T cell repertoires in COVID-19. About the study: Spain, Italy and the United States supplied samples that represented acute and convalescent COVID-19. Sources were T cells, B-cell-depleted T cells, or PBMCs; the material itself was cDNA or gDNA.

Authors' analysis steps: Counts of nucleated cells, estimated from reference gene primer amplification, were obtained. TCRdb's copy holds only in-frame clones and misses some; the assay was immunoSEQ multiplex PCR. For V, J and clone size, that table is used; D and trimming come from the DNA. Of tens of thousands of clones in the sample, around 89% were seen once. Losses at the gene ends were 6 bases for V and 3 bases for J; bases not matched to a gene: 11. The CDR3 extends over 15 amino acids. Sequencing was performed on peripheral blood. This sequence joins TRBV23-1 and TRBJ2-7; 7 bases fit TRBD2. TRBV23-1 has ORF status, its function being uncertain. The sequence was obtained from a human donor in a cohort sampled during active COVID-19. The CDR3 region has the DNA TGCGCCAGCAGAATTAAGCGGGATCAGCTCTACGAGCAGTACTTC. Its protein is CASRIKRDQLYEQYF.